This T cell receptor (beta chain) was sequenced for a study of blood T cell repertoires in COVID-19. V dropped 8 bases and J dropped 0; count of bases not matched to a gene: 10. Germline-derived CDR1 and CDR2 are MDHEN and SYDVKM. The CDR3 sequence is 17 residues long. Libraries were prepared by immunoSEQ multiplex PCR; TCRdb keeps only in-frame clonotypes and omits some of them. In the table there are 150,000 or so clones, around 88% of which are singletons. This clone appeared a single time. This chain links TRBV28 with TRBJ1-4; 9 bases line up with TRBD1. This clonotype originated in a man aged 50-60 years with acute or convalescent COVID-19. Sequences were obtained from peripheral blood. Here the CDR3 DNA reads TGTGCCAGCTTTACCGGGACAGGGACAACAACTAATGAAAAACTGTTTTTT. Protein sequence: CASFTGTGTTTNEKLFF. The variable domain in full, completed from reference TRBV28 and TRBJ1-4, reads DVKVTQSSRYLVKRTGEKVFLECVQDMDHENMFWYRQDPGLGLRLIYFSYDVKMKEKGDIPEGYSVSREKKERFSLILESASTNQTSMYLCASFTGTGTTTNEKLFFGSGTQLSVL.